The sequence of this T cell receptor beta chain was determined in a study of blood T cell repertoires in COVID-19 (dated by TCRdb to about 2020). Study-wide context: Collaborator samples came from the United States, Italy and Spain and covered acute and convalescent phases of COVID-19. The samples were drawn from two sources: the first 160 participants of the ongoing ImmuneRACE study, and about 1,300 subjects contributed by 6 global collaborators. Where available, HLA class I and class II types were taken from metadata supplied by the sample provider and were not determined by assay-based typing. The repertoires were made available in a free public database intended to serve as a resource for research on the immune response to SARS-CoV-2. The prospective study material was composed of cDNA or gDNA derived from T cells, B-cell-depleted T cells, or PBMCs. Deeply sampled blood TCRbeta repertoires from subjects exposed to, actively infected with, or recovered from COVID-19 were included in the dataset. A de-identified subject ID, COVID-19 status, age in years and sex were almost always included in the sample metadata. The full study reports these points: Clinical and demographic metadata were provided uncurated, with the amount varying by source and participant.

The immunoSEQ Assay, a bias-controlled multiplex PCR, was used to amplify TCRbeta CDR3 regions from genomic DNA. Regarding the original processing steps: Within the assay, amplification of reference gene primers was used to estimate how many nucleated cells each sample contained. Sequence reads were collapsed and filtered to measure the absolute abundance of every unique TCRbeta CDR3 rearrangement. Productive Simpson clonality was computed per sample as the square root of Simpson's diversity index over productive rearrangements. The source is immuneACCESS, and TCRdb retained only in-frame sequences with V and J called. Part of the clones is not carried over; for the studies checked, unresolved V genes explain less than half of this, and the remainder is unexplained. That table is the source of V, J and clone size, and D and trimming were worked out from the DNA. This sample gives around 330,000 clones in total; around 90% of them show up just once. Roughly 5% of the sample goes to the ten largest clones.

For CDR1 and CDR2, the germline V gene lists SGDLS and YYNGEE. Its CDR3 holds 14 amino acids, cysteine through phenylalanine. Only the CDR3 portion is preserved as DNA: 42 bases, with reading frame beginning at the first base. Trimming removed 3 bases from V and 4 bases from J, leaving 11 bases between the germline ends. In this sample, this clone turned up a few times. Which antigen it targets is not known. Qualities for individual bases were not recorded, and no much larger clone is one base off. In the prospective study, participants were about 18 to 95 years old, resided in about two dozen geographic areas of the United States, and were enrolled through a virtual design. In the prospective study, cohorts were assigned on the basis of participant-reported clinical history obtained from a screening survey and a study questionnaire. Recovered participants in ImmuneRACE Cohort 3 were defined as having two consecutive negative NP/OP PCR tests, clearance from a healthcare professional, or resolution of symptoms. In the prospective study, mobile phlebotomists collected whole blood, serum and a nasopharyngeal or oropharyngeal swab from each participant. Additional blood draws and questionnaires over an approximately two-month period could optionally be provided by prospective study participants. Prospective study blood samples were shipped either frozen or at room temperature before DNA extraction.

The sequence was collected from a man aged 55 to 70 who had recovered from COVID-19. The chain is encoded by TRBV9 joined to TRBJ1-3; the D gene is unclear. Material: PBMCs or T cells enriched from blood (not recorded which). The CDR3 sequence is CASSARQFGNTIYF. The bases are TGTGCCAGCAGCGCCCGACAATTCGGAAACACCATATATTTT.